This T cell receptor beta chain was profiled in a study of OX40 agonist ivuxolimab in advanced cancers. The wider study: Patients were given ivuxolimab, an antibody that agonizes OX40 (CD134). Study-wide findings and caveats: Averaging showed that CD8+ T cells had more expanded clones than CD4+ did. At 0.1 to 3.0 mg/kg, clonal expansion of CD4+ and CD8+ blood T cells had occurred by week 6. Researchers did not establish what antigens the expanded peripheral T cells target.

About this clone itself: Its antigen is unidentified. At one end, the junction sequence differs from germline, possibly due to a read error.

Generated by immunoSEQ multiplex PCR, the TCRdb table keeps only in-frame clones and is missing some. The sample includes fewer than 55,000 clones, approximately 80% seen only once; the top ten take approximately 24%. The germline V gene has CDR1 SGHTA and CDR2 FQGTGA. The CDR3 is 17 amino acids. The receptor was derived from an adult with an advanced solid tumor such as melanoma, head and neck, liver or kidney cancer. The sequencing used CD4+ or CD8+ T cells sorted from blood, collected in a trial of the OX40 agonist ivuxolimab. V usage is TRBV7-3 and J usage is TRBJ1-2, with a possible D match to TRBD1 (6 bases). The CDR3 loop reads CASSLTPTGSPTDGYTF. The CDR3 DNA reads as TGTGCCAGCAGCCTAACCCCGACAGGCTCCCCCACCGATGGCTACACCTTC.